One sample yielded the 21 T cell receptor beta chains listed below, sequenced in a study of early T cells in non-severe SARS-CoV-2 infection listed by TCRdb under 2021. Libraries came from 5' RACE. Sequenced on a NextSeq 500. TCRdb applied fastp at Q25 and MiXCR to the public reads, then kept only in-frame beta chains. Rows are combined by CDR3 protein, so each entry shows the most common genes and DNA. The sample records 75,000 to 80,000 distinct CDR3 sequences, roughly 12% of which are singletons. The top ten hold around 13% of the sample. The sequences come from whole blood, collected at baseline. The origin of the receptors is an adult who was a healthcare worker with PCR-confirmed SARS-CoV-2 infection or an uninfected control (not recorded which).

This clonotype was found once. The V call is TRBV11-2, the J call TRBJ2-7; tentatively, D is TRBD1 or TRBD2 (5 bases each). Germline CDR1 SGHAT, CDR2 FQNNGV. The germline V and J ends were trimmed by 1 base and 12 bases, with 13 bases remaining between them. The CDR3 has 12 amino acids. The CDR3 sequence is CASSLAGPGLYF. The DNA of the CDR3 is TGTGCCAGCAGCTTAGCAGGGCCGGGGCTGTACTTC.

This clonotype was seen many times. The J gene is TRBJ2-1, the V gene TRBV20-1, with D tentatively TRBD1 (6 bases). This CDR3 spans 13 amino acids. Germline CDR1 and CDR2: DFQATT and SNEGSKA (reference sequence). Trimming pared 2 bases from V and 10 bases from J, leaving 15 bases between. The CDR3 spells CSARLAGEREQFF. DNA of the CDR3: TGCAGTGCTAGATTGGCAGGGGAGCGAGAGCAGTTCTTC.

The chain joins TRBV11-2 to TRBJ2-7; D gene uncertain. Germline-derived CDR1 and CDR2 are SGHAT and FQNNGV. CDR3 length: 13 residues. The ends were cut back, 4 bases at V and 6 bases at J, with 13 bases in the middle. The CDR3 DNA reads TGTGCCAGCAGCTCCCCTAGACATTTCGAGCAGTACTTC. Protein product: CASSSPRHFEQYF.

In its sample, this clonotype was seen a few times. The CDR3 sequence: CASSPRVSRDGNSPLHF. CDR3 sequence (DNA): TGTGCCAGCAGCCCACGCGTATCACGGGACGGAAATTCACCCCTCCACTTT. The chain uses TRBV7-8 and TRBJ1-6; TRBD1 might be the D (5 bases). Trimming pared 5 bases from V and 7 bases from J, leaving 21 bases between. CDR1 SGHVS and CDR2 FQNEAQ come from the germline V gene. The CDR3 is made up of 17 amino acids.

There are many counts of this clonotype. The rearrangement joins TRBV12-3 or TRBV12-4 to TRBJ1-6; TRBD1 might be the D (6 bases). The germline V and J ends were trimmed by 1 base and 9 bases, with 10 bases remaining between them. There are 14 residues in the CDR3. CDR3 DNA sequence: TGTGCCAGCAGTTTAGGGGACATAGCTTCACCCCTCCACTTT. It codes for CASSLGDIASPLHF.

This clonotype was detected ten times or more. The chain couples TRBV12-3 or TRBV12-4 to TRBJ2-1; weak D call: TRBD2 (6 bases). The CDR3 loop spans 15 amino acids. V lost 3 bases to trimming and J lost 1 base, with 10 bases between them. CDR3 in amino acids: CASSFGGASYNEQFF. CDR3 nucleotides: TGTGCCAGCAGTTTCGGCGGGGCATCCTACAATGAGCAGTTCTTC.

In its sample, this clonotype was seen a few times. The chain links TRBV2 to TRBJ2-2, with D perhaps matching TRBD1 or TRBD2 (5 bases each). Germline CDR1 SNHLY, CDR2 FYNNEI. V was pared by 4 bases and J by 6 bases, with 15 bases between. This CDR3 contains 15 residues. The DNA of the CDR3 is TGTGCCAGCAGTGGCCTAGGGTTGGGGGCCGGGGAGCTGTTTTTT. This sequence encodes CASSGLGLGAGELFF.

This clonotype was detected a few times. The chain uses TRBV12-3 or TRBV12-4 and TRBJ1-4; 8 bases match TRBD1. V lost 6 bases and J lost 0; bases outside the gene matches: 6. This CDR3 is built from 16 residues. The CDR3 loop reads CASSDGTGATNEKLFF. Written as DNA, the CDR3 is TGTGCCAGCAGCGATGGGACAGGAGCAACTAATGAAAAACTGTTTTTT.

This chain connects TRBV29-1 to TRBJ2-7, with a weak D call TRBD2 (6 bases). CDR1 SQVTM and CDR2 ANQGSEA come from the germline V gene. This CDR3 spans 13 amino acids. Trimming stripped 5 bases from V and 2 bases from J, with 13 bases between. Here the CDR3 DNA reads TGCAGCGTTTCTCGCGGGGCGACCTACGAGCAGTACTTC. It encodes CSVSRGATYEQYF.

This clonotype appeared a few times. The chain has TRBV5-5 and TRBJ2-2, with D possibly being TRBD1 (5 bases). CDR1 SGHKS and CDR2 YYEKEE come from the germline V gene (reference sequence). V gave up 5 bases and J gave up 6 bases, with 5 bases separating them. The CDR3 is 11 amino acids. CDR3 sequence (DNA): TGTGCCAGCAGAGGGGCCGGGGAGCTGTTTTTT. It encodes CASRGAGELFF.

The gene calls are TRBV11-2 and TRBJ2-1; D may be TRBD2 (5 bases). Germline lookup yields CDR1 SGHAT and CDR2 FQNNGV. V gave up 5 bases and J gave up 0 bases, with 11 bases separating them. CDR3 length: 15 amino acids. CDR3 loop: CASSPGLFSYNEQFF. The DNA of the CDR3 is TGTGCCAGCAGCCCCGGACTTTTCTCCTACAATGAGCAGTTCTTC.

This clonotype was counted many times. The chain is built from TRBV7-6 and TRBJ2-1; 10 bases match TRBD2. CDR1 SGHVS and CDR2 FNYEAQ come from the germline V gene. V was clipped by 3 bases and J by 0 bases; unmatched bases: 8. The CDR3 spans 18 residues. CDR3 nucleotides: TGTGCCAGCAGCTTCTCTAGCGGGGGACCCAACTCCTACAATGAGCAGTTCTTC. Its protein product is CASSFSSGGPNSYNEQFF.

This clonotype was counted only a few times. V is TRBV7-9 and J is TRBJ2-1; D call uncertain. Per germline, CDR1 SEHNR and CDR2 FQNEAQ (reference sequence). The CDR3 extends over 13 amino acids. V shed 5 bases and J shed 5 bases, with 10 bases lying between them. CDR3 bases: TGTGCCAGCAGCCCCAACAGAGACAATGAGCAGTTCTTC. Its translation: CASSPNRDNEQFF.

This clonotype occurred many times. The rearrangement links TRBV28 to TRBJ1-5, with D possibly matching TRBD1 (5 bases). V was trimmed by 6 bases and J by 4 bases, leaving 13 bases between them. The CDR3 has 14 residues. Per germline, CDR1 MDHEN and CDR2 SYDVKM. In DNA form, the CDR3 reads TGTGCCAGCAGCACCACCGGGACGAATCAGCCCCAGCATTTT. It yields the protein CASSTTGTNQPQHF.

This clonotype was seen more than once but under ten times. This sequence joins TRBV15 and TRBJ1-1, with TRBD1 as a possible D gene (5 bases). CDR3 length: 16 residues. Trimming shortened V by 3 bases and J by 4 bases, and 18 bases separated the two germline ends. The germline CDR1 and CDR2 sequences are LNHNV and YYDKDF (reference sequence). CDR3 sequence (DNA): TGTGCCACCAGCAGGGGCGTGGGTTTAACAGGCACTGAAGCTTTCTTT. Translating it yields CATSRGVGLTGTEAFF.

This clonotype was found many times. The chain combines TRBV28 with TRBJ2-4, with a weak D call TRBD2 (5 bases). The CDR3 spans 13 residues. Looked up from germline, CDR1 is MDHEN and CDR2 is SYDVKM. Trimming took off 2 bases at V and 6 bases at J, with 8 bases between the two ends. CDR3 coding DNA: TGTGCCAGCAGTTTACCGGGGTTAAACATTCAGTACTTC. Its protein product is CASSLPGLNIQYF.

V and J are TRBV29-1 and TRBJ2-3, with D perhaps matching TRBD1 (5 bases). V was trimmed by 1 base and J by 2 bases, leaving 13 bases between them. CDR3 size: 15 residues. Germline V CDR1 and CDR2: SQVTM, ANQGSEA. The CDR3 loop reads CSVEGGQAVTDTQYF. CDR3 in DNA: TGCAGCGTTGAAGGGGGCCAAGCCGTCACAGATACGCAGTATTTT.

This clonotype was counted a few times. The chain has TRBV7-9 and TRBJ2-2; no reliable D call. From germline, CDR1 is SEHNR and CDR2 FQNEAQ (reference sequence). Trimming cost V 6 bases and J 3 bases, with 14 bases left between them. This CDR3 has 15 amino acids. The CDR3 loop is CASRPRTVDTGELFF. The DNA for the CDR3 is TGTGCCAGCAGGCCTCGGACGGTTGACACCGGGGAGCTGTTTTTT.

This clonotype was found a few times. V usage is TRBV7-9 and J usage is TRBJ2-7; D may be TRBD2 (5 bases). V shed 11 bases and J shed 2 bases, with 16 bases lying between them. This CDR3 comprises 13 residues. Looked up from germline, CDR1 is SEHNR and CDR2 is FQNEAQ (reference sequence). The CDR3 sequence is CASSYGIAYEQYF. The DNA of the CDR3 is TGTGCCTCATCATACGGGATAGCCTACGAGCAGTACTTC.

This clonotype has more than one count but fewer than ten. The rearrangement links TRBV11-2 to TRBJ2-1, with 9 positions matching TRBD2. Germline V gene sequence: CDR1 SGHAT, CDR2 FQNNGV. The CDR3 covers 17 residues. Trimming cost V 2 bases and J 2 bases; bases outside gene matches: 7. CDR3: CASSLRVLAGPYNEQFF. CDR3 coding DNA: TGTGCCAGCAGCTTAAGGGTCCTAGCGGGACCCTACAATGAGCAGTTCTTC.

This clonotype occurred a few times. The chain recombines TRBV14 with TRBJ1-1; D remains unclear. The V end lost 1 base, the J end lost 1 base, and 13 bases lay between the germline ends. The CDR3 is 16 residues long. Germline values: CDR1 SGHDN, CDR2 FVKESK. CDR3 DNA sequence: TGTGCCAGCAGCCAAGGGACCGACTACCAGAACACTGAAGCTTTCTTT. It is translated as CASSQGTDYQNTEAFF.